The sequence of this TCR beta chain was determined in a study of T cells in women clearing cervical HPV infection. For the study at large: HLA type stays a possible confounder, typing being limited. Overall study results and limits: TRBV6-7 abundance was lower in cases than controls (around 0.11% versus 0.15%).

Measured with immunoSEQ multiplex PCR; TCRdb has only the in-frame clones, and not every one. The ten top clones account for roughly 9%, within a sample of about 23,000 clones. Points on this clone: What it binds is unknown. The read is 3 residues too short to cover the CDR3 end, so that end is filled in from the germline J gene.

The CDR3 sequence is 14 residues long. From germline, CDR1 is GTSNPN and CDR2 SVGIG (reference sequence). V lost 4 bases, J lost 1 base, and 13 bases lay in between. The clonotype originates from a woman between 18 and 70 years old with a cervical HPV16 infection that either progressed to CIN3+ or cleared (not recorded which). The specimen was blood buffy coat. The chain combines TRBV30 with TRBJ1-1; D possibly corresponds to TRBD1 (6 bases). The CDR3 DNA, read in part, is TGTGCCTGGACACTGGACAGCCAGAACACTGAA. It encodes CAWTLDSQNTE. The whole CDR3 protein reads CAWTLDSQNTEAFF.